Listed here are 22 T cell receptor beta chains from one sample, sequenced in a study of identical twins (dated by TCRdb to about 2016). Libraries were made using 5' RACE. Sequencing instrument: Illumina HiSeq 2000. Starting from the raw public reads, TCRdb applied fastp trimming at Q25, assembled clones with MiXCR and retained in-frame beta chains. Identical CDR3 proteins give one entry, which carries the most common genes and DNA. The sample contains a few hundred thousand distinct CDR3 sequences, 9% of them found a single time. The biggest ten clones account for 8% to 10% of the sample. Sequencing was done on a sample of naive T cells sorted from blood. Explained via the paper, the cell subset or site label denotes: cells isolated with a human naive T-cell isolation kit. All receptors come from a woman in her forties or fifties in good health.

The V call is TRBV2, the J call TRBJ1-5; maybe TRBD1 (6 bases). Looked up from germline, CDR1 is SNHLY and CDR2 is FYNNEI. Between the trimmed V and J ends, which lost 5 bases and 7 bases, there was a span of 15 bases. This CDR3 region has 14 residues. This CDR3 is CASSFPGVRQPQHF. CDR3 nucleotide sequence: TGTGCCAGCAGTTTCCCAGGGGTTCGGCAGCCCCAGCATTTT.

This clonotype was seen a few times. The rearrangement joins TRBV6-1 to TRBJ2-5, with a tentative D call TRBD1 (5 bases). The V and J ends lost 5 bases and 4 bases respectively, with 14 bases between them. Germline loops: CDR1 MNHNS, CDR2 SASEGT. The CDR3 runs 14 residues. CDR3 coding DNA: TGTGCCAGCAGTATGGGGCAGGCCCGAGAGACCCAGTACTTC. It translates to CASSMGQARETQYF.

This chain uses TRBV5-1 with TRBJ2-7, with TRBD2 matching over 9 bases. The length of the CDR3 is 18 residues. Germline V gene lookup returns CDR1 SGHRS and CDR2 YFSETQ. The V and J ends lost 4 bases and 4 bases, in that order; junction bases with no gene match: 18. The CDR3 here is CASSPRGSGRTKLYEQYF. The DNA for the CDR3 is TGCGCCAGCAGCCCCCGAGGTAGCGGGAGAACGAAGCTTTACGAGCAGTACTTC.

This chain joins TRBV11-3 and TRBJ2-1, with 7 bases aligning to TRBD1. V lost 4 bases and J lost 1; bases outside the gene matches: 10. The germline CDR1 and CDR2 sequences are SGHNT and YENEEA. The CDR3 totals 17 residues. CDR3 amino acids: CASSSPRGSGSYNEQFF. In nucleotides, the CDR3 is TGTGCCAGCAGCTCACCCAGGGGGTCGGGATCCTACAATGAGCAGTTCTTC.

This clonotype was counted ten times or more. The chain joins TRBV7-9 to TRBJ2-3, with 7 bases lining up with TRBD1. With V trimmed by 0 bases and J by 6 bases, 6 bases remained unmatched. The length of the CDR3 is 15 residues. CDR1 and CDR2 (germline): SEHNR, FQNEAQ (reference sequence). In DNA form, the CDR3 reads TGTGCCAGCAGCTTAGCACTAGGGACAGCTGATACGCAGTATTTT. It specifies CASSLALGTADTQYF.

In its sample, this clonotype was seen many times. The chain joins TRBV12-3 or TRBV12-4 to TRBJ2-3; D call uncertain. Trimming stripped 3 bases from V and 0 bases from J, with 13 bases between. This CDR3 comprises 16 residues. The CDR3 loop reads CASSFRATTSTDTQYF. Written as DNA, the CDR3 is TGTGCCAGCAGTTTCCGAGCGACGACTAGCACAGATACGCAGTATTTT.

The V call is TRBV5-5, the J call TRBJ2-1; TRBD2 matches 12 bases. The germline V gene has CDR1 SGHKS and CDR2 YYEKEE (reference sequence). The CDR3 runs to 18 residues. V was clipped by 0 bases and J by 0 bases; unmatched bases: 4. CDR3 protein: CASSLVLAGGSSYNEQFF. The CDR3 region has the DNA TGTGCCAGCAGCTTGGTACTAGCGGGAGGAAGCTCCTACAATGAGCAGTTCTTC.

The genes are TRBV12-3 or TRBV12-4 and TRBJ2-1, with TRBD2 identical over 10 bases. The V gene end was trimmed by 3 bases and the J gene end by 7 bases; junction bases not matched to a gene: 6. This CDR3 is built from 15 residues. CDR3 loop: CASSFGQREGNEQFF. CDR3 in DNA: TGTGCCAGCAGTTTTGGACAGCGGGAGGGGAATGAGCAGTTCTTC.

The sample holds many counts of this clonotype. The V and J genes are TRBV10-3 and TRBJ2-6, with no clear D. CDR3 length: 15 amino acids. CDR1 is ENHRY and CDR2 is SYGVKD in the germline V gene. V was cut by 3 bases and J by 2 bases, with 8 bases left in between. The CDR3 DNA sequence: TGTGCCATCAGTGAAGGTCCAACTGGGGCCAACGTCCTGACTTTC. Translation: CAISEGPTGANVLTF.

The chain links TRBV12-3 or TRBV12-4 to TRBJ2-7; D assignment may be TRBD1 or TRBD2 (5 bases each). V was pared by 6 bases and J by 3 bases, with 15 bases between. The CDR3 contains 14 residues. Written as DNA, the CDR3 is TGTGCCAGCAGCCCCGGGACGCCAATCTACGAGCAGTACTTC. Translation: CASSPGTPIYEQYF.

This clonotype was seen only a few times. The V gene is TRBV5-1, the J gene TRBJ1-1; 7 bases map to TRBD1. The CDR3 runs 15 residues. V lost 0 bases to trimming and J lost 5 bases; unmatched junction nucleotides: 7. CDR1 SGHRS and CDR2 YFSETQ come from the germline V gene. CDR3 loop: CASSLGAQGRTEAFF. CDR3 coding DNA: TGCGCCAGCAGCTTGGGAGCACAGGGGAGGACTGAAGCTTTCTTT. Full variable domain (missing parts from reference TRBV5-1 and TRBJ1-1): KAGVTQTPRYLIKTRGQQVTLSCSPISGHRSVSWYQQTPGQGLQFLFEYFSETQRNKGNFPGRFSGRQFSNSRSEMNVSTLELGDSALYLCASSLGAQGRTEAFFGQGTRLTVV.

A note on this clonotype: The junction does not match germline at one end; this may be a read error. As DNA, the CDR3 is TGCAGCACCTCTACCGAGCGGGAGTTCGTGTGGTTC. Translation: CSTSTEREFVWF. The rearrangement joins TRBV29-1 to TRBJ2-5; 8 positions match TRBD2. Germline CDR1 reads SQVTM; CDR2 reads ANQGSEA. The CDR3 length is 12 residues. Full variable domain (outside the CDR3, taken from reference TRBV29-1 and TRBJ2-5): SAVISQKPSRDICQRGTSLTIQCQVDSQVTMMFWYRQQPGQSLTLIATANQGSEATYESGFVIDKFPISRPNLTFSTLTVSNMSPEDSSIYLCSTSTEREFVWFGPGTRLLVL.

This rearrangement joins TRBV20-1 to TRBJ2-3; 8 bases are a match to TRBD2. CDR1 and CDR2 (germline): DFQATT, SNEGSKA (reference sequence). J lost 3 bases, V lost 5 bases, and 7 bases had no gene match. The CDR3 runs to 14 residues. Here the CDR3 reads CSAGRGGRTDTQYF. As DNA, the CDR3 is TGCAGTGCTGGGCGAGGCGGGAGGACAGATACGCAGTATTTT.

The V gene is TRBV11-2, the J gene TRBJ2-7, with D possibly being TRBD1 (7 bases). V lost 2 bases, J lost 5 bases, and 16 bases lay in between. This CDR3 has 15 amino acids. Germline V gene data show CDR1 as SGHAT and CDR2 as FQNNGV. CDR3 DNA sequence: TGTGCCAGCAGCTTACATACGGGCAGGGGGGACGAGCAGTACTTC. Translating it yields CASSLHTGRGDEQYF.

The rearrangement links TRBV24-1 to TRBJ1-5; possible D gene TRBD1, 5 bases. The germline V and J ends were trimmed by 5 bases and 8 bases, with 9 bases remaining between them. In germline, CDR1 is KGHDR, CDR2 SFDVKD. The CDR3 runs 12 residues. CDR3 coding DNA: TGTGCCACCAGTGCTGCGGGGGAGCCCCAGCATTTT. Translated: CATSAAGEPQHF.

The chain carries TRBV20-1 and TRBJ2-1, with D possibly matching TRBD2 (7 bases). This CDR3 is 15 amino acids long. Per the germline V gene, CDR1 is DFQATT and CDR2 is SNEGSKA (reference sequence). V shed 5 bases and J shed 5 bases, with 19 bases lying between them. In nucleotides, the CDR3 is TGCAGTGCTCAGGGGAGGGAGTGGTCCCACAATGAGCAGTTCTTC. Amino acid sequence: CSAQGREWSHNEQFF.

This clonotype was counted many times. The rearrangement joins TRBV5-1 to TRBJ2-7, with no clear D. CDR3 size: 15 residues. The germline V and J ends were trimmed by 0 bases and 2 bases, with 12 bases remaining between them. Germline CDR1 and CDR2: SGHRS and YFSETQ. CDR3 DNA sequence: TGCGCCAGCAGCTTGGCAGGTCCCACAACCTACGAGCAGTACTTC. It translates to CASSLAGPTTYEQYF.

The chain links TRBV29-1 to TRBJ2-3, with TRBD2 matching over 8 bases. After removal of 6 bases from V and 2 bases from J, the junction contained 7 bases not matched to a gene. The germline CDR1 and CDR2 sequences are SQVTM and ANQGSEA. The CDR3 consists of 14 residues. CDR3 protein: CSVAGTRFTDTQYF. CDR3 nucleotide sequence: TGCAGCGTAGCCGGGACTAGATTCACAGATACGCAGTATTTT.

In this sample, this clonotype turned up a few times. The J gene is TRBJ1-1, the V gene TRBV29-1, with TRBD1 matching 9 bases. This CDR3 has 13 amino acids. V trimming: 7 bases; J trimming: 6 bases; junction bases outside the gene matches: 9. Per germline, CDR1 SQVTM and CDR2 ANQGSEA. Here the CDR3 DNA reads TGCAGCGCCTCTTGGACAGGGGCATCTGAAGCTTTCTTT. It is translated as CSASWTGASEAFF. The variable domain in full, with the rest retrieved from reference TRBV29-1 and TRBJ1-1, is SAVISQKPSRDICQRGTSLTIQCQVDSQVTMMFWYRQQPGQSLTLIATANQGSEATYESGFVIDKFPISRPNLTFSTLTVSNMSPEDSSIYLCSASWTGASEAFFGQGTRLTVV.

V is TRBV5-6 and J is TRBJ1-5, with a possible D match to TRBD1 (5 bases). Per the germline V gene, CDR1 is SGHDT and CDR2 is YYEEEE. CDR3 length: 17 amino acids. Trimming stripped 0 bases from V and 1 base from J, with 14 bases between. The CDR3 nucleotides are TGTGCCAGCAGCTTGGGAGGGGCATCTATAAGCAATCAGCCCCAGCATTTT. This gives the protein CASSLGGASISNQPQHF.

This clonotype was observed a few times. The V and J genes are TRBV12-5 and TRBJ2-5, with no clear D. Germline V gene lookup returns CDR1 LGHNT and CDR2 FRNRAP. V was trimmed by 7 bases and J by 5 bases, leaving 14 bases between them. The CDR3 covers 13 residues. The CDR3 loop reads CASAQAGRETQYF. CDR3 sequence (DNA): TGTGCTAGTGCCCAAGCTGGCCGTGAGACCCAGTACTTC.

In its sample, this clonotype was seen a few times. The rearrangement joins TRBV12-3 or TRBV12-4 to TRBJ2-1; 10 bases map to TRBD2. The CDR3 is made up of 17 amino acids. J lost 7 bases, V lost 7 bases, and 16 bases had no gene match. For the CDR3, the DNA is TGTGCCAGCAATGTAGCGGGAGGTCTAGCCTTGGGGAATGAGCAGTTCTTC. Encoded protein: CASNVAGGLALGNEQFF.